This TCR beta chain is from a study of blood T cells in healthy people across ages. Looking at the study overall: Template switching caught about one barcoded beta molecule for each two T cells.

Alongside a J-beta primer mix, a sample-barcoded 5' primer served in a second PCR lasting 7 to 11 cycles. In TCRdb, the 5' RACE reads were re-called with MiXCR into one record per CDR3 protein. This table holds around 520,000 distinct CDR3 sequences, about a quarter found once. Whole-study findings and limits: The study regarded diversity estimates from one million T cells as underestimates.

The junction had 10 bases not matched to a gene; V was cut back by 0 bases and J by 6 bases. The germline V gene encodes CDR1 DFQATT and CDR2 SNEGSKA (reference sequence). The CDR3 totals 16 residues. Total RNA, at least 6 micrograms per sample, was extracted from PBMCs. Remarks on this clonotype: Its target is not known.

The same sample was also studied in work on T cells of mothers and their children.

V gene TRBV20-1 combines with J gene TRBJ2-3, with 9 positions matching TRBD2. Material: blood. This clonotype originated in a boy aged 2 to 10 in good health. CDR3 sequence reads: CSARDGVAGDTDTQYF. In nucleotides, the CDR3 is TGCAGTGCTAGAGATGGGGTAGCGGGGGACACGGATACGCAGTATTTT.